The T cell receptor beta chain under discussion was sequenced for a study of technical replicates of blood from several donors. Libraries were prepared by immunoSEQ multiplex PCR; TCRdb keeps only in-frame clonotypes and omits some of them. The sample lists under 90,000 clones, roughly 94% occurring once. Trimming at V came to 4 bases and at J to 5 bases, leaving 8 bases not matched to a gene. The germline gives CDR1 MNHNS, CDR2 SASEGT. The CDR3 is made up of 16 amino acids. Material for sequencing was T cells isolated from PBMCs. This chain links TRBV6-1 with TRBJ2-5; 12 positions match TRBD2. The TCR originated in a human donor in good health. CDR3 region: CASSALAGGPRETQYF. The CDR3 DNA sequence: TGTGCCAGCAGTGCACTAGCGGGGGGACCGCGGGAGACCCAGTACTTC.